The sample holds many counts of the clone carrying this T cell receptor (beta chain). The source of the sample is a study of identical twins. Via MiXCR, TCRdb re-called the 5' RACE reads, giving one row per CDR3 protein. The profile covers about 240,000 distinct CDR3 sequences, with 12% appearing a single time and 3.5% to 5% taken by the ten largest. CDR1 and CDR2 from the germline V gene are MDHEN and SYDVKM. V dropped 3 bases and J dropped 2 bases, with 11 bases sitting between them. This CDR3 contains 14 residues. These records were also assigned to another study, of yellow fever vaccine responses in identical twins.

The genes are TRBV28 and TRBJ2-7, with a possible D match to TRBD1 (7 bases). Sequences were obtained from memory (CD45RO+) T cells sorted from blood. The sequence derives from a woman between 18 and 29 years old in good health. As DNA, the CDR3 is TGTGCCAGCAGTTTCGGGGGACAGACCTACGAGCAGTACTTC. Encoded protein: CASSFGGQTYEQYF.